The clone carrying this T cell receptor (beta chain) was observed at least ten times. Germline-derived CDR1 and CDR2 are LGHNA and YNFKEQ. The CDR3 is 15 amino acids. The junction had 8 bases not matched to a gene; V was cut back by 4 bases and J by 8 bases. This sample stems from a study of neurological immune-mediated disorders. TCRdb passed the 5' RACE reads through MiXCR, listing each CDR3 protein once. The data contain approximately 19,000 distinct CDR3 sequences, approximately 15% of them singletons. This sequence was found in a female donor with HTLV-1-associated myelopathy (HAM/TSP). The sequencing input was PBMCs. The chain carries TRBV4-2 and TRBJ2-1; 10 positions match TRBD2. The CDR3 region has the DNA TGTGCCAGCAGCCCGAGCGGGGGGGCCGCAGATGAGCAGTTCTTC. Translated: CASSPSGGAADEQFF.